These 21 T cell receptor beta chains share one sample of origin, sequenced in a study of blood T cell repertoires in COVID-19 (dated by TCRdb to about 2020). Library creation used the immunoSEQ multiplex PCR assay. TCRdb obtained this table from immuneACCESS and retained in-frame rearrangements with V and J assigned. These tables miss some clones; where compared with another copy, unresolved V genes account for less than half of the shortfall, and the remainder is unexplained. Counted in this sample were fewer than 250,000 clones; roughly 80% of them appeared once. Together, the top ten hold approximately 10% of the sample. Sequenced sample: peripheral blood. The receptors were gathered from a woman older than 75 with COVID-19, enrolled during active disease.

DNA of the CDR3: TGTGCCAGCAGCGAGCGTACAGGGAACTCTGGGGCCAACGTCCTGACTTTC. Translated: CASSERTGNSGANVLTF. The V call is TRBV9, the J call TRBJ2-6, with a tentative D call TRBD1 (6 bases). This CDR3 contains 17 residues. V lost 3 bases to trimming and J lost 0 bases, with 13 bases between them. The germline gives CDR1 SGDLS, CDR2 YYNGEE.

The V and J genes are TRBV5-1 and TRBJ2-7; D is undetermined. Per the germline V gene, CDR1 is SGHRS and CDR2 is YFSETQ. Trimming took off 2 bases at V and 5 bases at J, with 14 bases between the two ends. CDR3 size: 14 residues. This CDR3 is CASSFVSGEHEQYF. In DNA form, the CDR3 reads TGCGCCAGCAGCTTCGTGTCAGGTGAGCACGAGCAGTACTTC.

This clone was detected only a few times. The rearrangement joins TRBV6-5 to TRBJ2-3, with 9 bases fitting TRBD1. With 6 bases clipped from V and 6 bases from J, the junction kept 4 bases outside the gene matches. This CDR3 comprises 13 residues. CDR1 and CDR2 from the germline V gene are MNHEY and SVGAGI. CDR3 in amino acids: CASSRTGVDTQYF. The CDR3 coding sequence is TGTGCCAGCAGCCGGACAGGGGTTGATACGCAGTATTTT.

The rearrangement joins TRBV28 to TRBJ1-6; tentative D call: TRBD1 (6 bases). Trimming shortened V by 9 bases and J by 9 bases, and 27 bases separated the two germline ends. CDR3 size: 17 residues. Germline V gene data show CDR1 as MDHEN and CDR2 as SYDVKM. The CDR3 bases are TGTGCCAGTAGACCAAGGTGGGGGGCCCCGGGGGGTTCACCCCTCCACTTT. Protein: CASRPRWGAPGGSPLHF.

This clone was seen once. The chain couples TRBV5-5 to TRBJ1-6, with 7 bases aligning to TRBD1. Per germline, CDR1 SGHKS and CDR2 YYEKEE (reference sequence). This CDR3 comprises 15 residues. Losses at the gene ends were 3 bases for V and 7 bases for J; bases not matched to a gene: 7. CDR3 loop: CASSWGQLGNSPLHF. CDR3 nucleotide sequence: TGTGCCAGCAGCTGGGGACAGCTTGGGAATTCACCCCTCCACTTT.

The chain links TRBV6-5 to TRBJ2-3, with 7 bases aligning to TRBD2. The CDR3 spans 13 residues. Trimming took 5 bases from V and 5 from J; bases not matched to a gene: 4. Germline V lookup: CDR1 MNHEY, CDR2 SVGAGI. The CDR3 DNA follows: TGTGCCAGCAGTCCCTCGGGAGGAGATACGCAGTATTTT. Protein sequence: CASSPSGGDTQYF.

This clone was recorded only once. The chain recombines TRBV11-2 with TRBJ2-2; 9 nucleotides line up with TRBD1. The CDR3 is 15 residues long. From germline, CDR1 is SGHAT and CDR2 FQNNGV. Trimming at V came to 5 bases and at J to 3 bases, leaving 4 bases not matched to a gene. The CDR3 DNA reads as TGTGCCAGCAGCCTCCGACAGGGGGACACCGGGGAGCTGTTTTTT. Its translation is CASSLRQGDTGELFF.

CDR3 in amino acids: CASSMDTEVHF. The CDR3, as DNA: TGTGCCAGTAGTATGGACACAGAAGTCCACTTT. The rearrangement uses TRBV19 and TRBJ1-6, with D perhaps TRBD1 (5 bases). CDR1 LNHDA and CDR2 SQIVND come from the germline V gene (reference sequence). Deletions cut 3 bases from V and 17 bases from J, with 11 bases between. The CDR3 spans 11 residues.

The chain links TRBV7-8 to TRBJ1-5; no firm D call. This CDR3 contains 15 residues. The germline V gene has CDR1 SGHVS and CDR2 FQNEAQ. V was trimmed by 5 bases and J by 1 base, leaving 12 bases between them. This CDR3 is CASSPRRQSNQPQHF. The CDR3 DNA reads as TGTGCCAGCAGCCCTCGGCGGCAGAGCAATCAGCCCCAGCATTTT.

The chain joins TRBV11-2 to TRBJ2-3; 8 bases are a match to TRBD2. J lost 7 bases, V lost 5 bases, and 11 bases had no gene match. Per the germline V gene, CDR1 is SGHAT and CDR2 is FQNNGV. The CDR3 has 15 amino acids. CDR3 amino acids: CASSPAVAGGYTQYF. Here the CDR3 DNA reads TGTGCCAGCAGCCCCGCAGTGGCGGGGGGTTATACGCAGTATTTT. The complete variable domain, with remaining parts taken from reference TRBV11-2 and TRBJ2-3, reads EAGVAQSPRYKIIEKRQSVAFWCNPISGHATLYWYQQILGQGPKLLIQFQNNGVVDDSQLPKDRFSAERLKGVDSTLKIQPAKLEDSAVYLCASSPAVAGGYTQYFGPGTRLTVL.

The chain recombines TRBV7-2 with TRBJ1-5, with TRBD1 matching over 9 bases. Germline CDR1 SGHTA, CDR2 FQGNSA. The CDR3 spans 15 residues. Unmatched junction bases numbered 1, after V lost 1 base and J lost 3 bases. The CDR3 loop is CASSLGDRDNQPQHF. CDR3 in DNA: TGTGCCAGCAGCTTAGGGGACAGGGACAATCAGCCCCAGCATTTT.

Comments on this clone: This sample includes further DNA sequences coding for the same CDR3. CDR3 bases: TGTGCCAGCAGCTTTAGCGGGGGGTCGTACGAGCAGTACTTC. This encodes CASSFSGGSYEQYF. The chain is built from TRBV7-2 and TRBJ2-7; 10 bases map to TRBD2. The CDR3 length is 14 residues. Trimming at V came to 3 bases and at J to 4 bases, leaving 3 bases not matched to a gene. Germline lookup yields CDR1 SGHTA and CDR2 FQGNSA.

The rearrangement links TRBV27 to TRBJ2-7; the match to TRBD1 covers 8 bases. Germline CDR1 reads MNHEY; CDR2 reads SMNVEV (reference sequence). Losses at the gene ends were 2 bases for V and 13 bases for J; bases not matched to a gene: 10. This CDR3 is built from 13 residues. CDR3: CASSLNSGGVAYF. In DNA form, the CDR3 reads TGTGCCAGCAGTTTAAATTCAGGGGGCGTTGCCTACTTC.

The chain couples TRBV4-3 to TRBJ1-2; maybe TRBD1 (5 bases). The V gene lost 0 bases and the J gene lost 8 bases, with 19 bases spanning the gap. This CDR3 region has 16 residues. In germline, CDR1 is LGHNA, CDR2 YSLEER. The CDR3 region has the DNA TGCGCCAGCAGCCAAGATCGAAGGGGCCCGTTGAGCGGCTACACCTTC. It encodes CASSQDRRGPLSGYTF.

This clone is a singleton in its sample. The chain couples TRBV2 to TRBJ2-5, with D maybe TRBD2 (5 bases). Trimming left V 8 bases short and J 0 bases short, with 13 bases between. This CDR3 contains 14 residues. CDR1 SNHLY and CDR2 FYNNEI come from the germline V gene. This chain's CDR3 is CASGELTNQETQYF. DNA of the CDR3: TGTGCCAGCGGGGAGCTCACTAACCAAGAGACCCAGTACTTC.

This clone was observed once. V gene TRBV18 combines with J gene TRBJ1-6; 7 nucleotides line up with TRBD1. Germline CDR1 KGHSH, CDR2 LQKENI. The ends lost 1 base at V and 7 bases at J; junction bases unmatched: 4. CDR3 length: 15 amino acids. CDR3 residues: CASSPQEGANSPLHF. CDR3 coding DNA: TGTGCCAGCTCACCACAAGAGGGGGCGAATTCACCCCTCCACTTT.

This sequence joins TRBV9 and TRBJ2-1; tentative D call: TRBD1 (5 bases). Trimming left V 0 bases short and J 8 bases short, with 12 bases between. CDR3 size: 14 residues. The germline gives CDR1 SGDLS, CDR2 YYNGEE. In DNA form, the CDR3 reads TGTGCCAGCAGCGTAGCTCAGGGTACCGATGAGCAGTTCTTC. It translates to CASSVAQGTDEQFF.

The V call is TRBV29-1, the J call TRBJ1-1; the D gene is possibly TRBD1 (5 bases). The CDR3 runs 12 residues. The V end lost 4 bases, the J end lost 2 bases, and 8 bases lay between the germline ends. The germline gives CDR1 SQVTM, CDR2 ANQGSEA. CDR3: CSVADTNTEAFF. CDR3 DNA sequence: TGCAGCGTTGCGGACACAAACACTGAAGCTTTCTTT.

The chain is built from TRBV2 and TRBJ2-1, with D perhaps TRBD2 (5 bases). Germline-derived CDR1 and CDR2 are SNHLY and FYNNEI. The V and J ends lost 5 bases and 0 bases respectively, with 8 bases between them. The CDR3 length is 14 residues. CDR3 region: CASSKRNSYNEQFF. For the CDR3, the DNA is TGTGCCAGCAGTAAGCGGAACTCCTACAATGAGCAGTTCTTC.

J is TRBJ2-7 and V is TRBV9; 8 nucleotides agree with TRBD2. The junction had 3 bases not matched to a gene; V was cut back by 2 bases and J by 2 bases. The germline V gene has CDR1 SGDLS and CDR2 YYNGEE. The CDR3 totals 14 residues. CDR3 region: CASSVGGGTYEQYF. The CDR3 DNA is TGTGCCAGCAGCGTGGGCGGGGGGACCTACGAGCAGTACTTC.

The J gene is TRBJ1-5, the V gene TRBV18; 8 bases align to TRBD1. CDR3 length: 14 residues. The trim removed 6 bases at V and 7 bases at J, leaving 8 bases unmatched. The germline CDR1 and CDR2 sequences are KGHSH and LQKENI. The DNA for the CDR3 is TGTGCCAGCTCCCATGGACAGGGAGCCCAGCCCCAGCATTTT. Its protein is CASSHGQGAQPQHF.